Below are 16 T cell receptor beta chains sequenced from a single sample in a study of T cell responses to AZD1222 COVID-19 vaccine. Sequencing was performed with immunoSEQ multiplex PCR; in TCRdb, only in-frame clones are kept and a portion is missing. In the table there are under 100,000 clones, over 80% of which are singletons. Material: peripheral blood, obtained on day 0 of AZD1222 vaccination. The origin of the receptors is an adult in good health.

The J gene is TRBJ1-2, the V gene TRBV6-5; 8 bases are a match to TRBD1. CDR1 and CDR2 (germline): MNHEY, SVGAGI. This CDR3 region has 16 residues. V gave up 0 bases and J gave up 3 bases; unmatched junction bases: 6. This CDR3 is CASSYSRTGSDYGYTF. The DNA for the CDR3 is TGTGCCAGCAGTTACTCCCGGACAGGGTCGGACTATGGCTACACCTTC.

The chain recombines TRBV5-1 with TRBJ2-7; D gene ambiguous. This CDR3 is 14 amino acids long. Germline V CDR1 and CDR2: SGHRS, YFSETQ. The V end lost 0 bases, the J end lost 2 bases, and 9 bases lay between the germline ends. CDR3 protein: CASSLDRSAYEQYF. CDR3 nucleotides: TGCGCCAGCAGCTTGGACAGAAGTGCCTACGAGCAGTACTTC.

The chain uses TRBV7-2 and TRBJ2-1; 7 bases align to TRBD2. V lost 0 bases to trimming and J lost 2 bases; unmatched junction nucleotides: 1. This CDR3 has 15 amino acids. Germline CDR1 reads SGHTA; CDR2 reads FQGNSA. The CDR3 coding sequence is TGTGCCAGCAGCTTAGCTCTAGCGGCCTACAATGAGCAGTTCTTC. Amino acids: CASSLALAAYNEQFF. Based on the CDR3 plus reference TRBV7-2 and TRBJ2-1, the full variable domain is GAGVSQSPSNKVTEKGKDVELRCDPISGHTALYWYRQSLGQGLEFLIYFQGNSAPDKSGLPSDRFSAERTGGSVSTLTIQRTQQEDSAVYLCASSLALAAYNEQFFGPGTRLTVL.

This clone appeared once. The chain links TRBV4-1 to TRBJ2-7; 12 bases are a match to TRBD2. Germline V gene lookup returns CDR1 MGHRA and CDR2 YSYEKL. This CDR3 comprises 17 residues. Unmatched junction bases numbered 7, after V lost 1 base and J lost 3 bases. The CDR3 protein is CASSQVTASGRDYEQYF. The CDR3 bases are TGCGCCAGCAGCCAAGTTACGGCTAGCGGGAGGGACTACGAGCAGTACTTC.

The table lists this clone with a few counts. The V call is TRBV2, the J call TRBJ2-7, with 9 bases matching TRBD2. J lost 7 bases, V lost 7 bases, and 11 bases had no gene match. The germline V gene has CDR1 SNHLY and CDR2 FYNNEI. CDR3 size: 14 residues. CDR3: CASKSAGLAREQYF. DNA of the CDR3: TGTGCCAGCAAGTCCGCGGGACTAGCACGGGAGCAGTACTTC.

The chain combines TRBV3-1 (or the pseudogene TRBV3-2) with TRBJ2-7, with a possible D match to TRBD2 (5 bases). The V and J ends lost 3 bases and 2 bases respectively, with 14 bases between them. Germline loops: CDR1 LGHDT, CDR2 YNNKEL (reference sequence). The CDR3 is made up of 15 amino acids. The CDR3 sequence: CASSHRGLHPYEQYF. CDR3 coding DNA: TGTGCCAGCAGCCATCGTGGACTGCACCCCTACGAGCAGTACTTC.

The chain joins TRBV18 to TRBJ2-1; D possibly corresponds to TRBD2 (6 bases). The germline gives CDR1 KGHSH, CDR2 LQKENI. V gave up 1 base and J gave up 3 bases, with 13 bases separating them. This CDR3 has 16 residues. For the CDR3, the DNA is TGTGCCAGCTCACCACGATCGGGGGTTGACTACAATGAGCAGTTCTTC. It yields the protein CASSPRSGVDYNEQFF.

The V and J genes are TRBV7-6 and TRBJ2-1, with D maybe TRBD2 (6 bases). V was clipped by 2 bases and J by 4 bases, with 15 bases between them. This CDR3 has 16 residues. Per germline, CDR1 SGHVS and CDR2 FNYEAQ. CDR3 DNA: TGTGCCAGCAGCTTAATCGTAGGGCGGGATTACAATGAGCAGTTCTTC. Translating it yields CASSLIVGRDYNEQFF.

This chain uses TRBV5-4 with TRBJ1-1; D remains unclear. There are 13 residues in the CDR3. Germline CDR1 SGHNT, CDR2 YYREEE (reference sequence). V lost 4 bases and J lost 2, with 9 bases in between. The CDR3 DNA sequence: TGTGCCAGCAGCCAAACAAGCAACACTGAAGCTTTCTTT. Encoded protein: CASSQTSNTEAFF.

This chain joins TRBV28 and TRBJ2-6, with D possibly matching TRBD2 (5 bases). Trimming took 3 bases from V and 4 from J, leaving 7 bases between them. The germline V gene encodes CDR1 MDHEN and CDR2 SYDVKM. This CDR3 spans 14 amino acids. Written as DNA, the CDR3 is TGTGCCAGCAGTTTGGAGGAGGGGGCCAACGTCCTGACTTTC. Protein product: CASSLEEGANVLTF.

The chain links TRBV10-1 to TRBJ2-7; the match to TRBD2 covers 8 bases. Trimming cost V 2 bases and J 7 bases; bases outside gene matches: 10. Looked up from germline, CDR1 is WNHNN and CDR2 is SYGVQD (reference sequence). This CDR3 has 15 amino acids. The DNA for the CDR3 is TGCGCCAGCAGTGAGGGGGGGGCGGGAGGCAAGGAGCAGTACTTC. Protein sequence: CASSEGGAGGKEQYF.

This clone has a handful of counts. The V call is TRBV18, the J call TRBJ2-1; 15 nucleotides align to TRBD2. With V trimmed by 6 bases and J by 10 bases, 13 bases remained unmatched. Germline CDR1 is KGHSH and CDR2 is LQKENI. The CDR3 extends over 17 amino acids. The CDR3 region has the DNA TGTGCCAGCTCCCGGACACCGGGACTAGCGGGAGGATGGGAGCAGTTCTTC. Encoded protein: CASSRTPGLAGGWEQFF.

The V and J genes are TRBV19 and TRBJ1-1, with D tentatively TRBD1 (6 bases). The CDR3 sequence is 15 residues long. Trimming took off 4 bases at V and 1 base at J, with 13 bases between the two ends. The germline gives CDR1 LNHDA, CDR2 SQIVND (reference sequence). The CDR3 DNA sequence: TGTGCCAGTAGTACCACGGACAGATCGAACACTGAAGCTTTCTTT. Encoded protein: CASSTTDRSNTEAFF.

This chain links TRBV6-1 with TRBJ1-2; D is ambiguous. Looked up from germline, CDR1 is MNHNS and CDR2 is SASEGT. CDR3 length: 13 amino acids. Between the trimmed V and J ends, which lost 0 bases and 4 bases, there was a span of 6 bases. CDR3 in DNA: TGTGCCAGCAGTGAAGCTGTACCCTATGGCTACACCTTC. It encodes CASSEAVPYGYTF.

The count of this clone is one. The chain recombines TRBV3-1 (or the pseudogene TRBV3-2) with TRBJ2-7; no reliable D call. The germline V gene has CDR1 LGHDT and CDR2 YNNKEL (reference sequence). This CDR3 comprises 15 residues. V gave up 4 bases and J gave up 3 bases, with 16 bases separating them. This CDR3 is CASSPIFVGFYEQYF. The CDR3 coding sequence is TGTGCCAGCAGCCCTATCTTCGTTGGTTTCTACGAGCAGTACTTC.

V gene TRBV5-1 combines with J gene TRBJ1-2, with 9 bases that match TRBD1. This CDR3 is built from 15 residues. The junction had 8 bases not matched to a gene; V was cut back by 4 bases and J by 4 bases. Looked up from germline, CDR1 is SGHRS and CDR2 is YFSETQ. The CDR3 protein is CASSPGTGIPYGYTF. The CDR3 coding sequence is TGCGCCAGCAGCCCCGGGACAGGGATACCCTATGGCTACACCTTC.